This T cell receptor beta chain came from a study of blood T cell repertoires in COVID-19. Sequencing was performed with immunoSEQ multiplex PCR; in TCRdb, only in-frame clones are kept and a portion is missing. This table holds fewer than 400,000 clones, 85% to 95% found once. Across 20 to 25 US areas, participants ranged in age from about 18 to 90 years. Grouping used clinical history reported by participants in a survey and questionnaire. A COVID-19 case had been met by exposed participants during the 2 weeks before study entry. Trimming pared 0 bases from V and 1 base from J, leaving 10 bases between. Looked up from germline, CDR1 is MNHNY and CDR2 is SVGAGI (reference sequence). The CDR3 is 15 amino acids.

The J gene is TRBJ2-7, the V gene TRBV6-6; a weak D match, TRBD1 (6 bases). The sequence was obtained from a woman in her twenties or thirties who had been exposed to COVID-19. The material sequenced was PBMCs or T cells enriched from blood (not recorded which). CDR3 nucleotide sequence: TGTGCCAGCAGTTACTCGATCGACAGGTCCTACGAGCAGTACTTC. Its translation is CASSYSIDRSYEQYF.